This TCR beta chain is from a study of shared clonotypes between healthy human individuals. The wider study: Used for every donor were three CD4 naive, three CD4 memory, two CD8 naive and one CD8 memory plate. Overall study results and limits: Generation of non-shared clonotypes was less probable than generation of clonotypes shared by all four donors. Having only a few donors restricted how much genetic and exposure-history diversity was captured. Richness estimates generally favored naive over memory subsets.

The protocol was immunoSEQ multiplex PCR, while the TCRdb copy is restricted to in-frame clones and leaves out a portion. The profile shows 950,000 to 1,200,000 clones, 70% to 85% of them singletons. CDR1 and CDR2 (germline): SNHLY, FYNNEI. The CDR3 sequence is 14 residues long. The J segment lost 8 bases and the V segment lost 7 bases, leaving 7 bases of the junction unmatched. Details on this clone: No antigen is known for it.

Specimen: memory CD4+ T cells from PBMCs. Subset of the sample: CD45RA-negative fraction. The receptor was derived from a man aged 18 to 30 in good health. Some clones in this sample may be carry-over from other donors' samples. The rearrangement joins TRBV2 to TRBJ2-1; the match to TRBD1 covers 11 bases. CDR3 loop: CASTRDRGIDEQFF. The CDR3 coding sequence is TGTGCCAGCACCAGGGACAGGGGGATCGATGAGCAGTTCTTC.